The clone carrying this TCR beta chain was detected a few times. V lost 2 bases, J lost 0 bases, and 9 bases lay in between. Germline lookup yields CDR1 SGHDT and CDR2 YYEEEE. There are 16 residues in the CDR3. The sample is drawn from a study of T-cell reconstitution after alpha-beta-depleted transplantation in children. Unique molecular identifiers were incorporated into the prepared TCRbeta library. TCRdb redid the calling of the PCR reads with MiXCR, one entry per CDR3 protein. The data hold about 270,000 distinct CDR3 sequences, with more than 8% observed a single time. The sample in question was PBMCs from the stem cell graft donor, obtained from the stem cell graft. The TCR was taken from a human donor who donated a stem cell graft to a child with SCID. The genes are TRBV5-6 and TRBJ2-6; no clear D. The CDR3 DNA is TGTGCCAGCAGCTTAGACGGAGACTCTGGGGCCAACGTCCTGACTTTC. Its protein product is CASSLDGDSGANVLTF.